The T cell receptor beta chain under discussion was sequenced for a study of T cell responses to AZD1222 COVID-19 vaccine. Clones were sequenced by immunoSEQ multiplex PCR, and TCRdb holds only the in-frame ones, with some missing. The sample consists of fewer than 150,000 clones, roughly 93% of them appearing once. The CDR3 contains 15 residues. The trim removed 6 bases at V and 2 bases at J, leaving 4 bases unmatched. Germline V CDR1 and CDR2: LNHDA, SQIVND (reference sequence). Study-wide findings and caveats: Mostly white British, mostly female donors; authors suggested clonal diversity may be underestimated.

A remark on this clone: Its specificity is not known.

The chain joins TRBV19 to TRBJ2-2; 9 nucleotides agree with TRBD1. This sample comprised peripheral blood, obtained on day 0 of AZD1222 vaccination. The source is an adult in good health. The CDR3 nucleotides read TGTGCCAGTAGAGACAGGGGGTATAACACCGGGGAGCTGTTTTTT. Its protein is CASRDRGYNTGELFF.